This T cell receptor beta chain was identified in a study of shared clonotypes between healthy human individuals. Using immunoSEQ multiplex PCR, the repertoire was profiled, and TCRdb retains in-frame clones only, with some absent. The repertoire holds about 490,000 clones, with around 73% as singletons. The CDR3 spans 14 residues. J lost 7 bases, V lost 3 bases, and 4 bases had no gene match. CDR1 is KGHSH, CDR2 LQKENI, per germline. The sample comprised PBMCs. The source is a woman aged 35 to 49 in good health. Some clones in this sample may be carry-over from other donors' samples. V is TRBV18 and J is TRBJ2-2, with 8 bases lining up with TRBD1. CDR3 sequence: CASSPMTGDGELFF. The CDR3 DNA is TGTGCCAGCTCACCCATGACAGGGGACGGGGAGCTGTTTTTT.